The 10 T cell receptor beta chains given below trace back to one sample, sequenced in a study of PD-1 blockade in classical Hodgkin lymphoma. TCRdb's table, derived via immunoSEQ multiplex PCR, lists solely in-frame clones and lacks some. The sample carries 50,000 to 65,000 clones, 90% to 95% recorded once. Time point specified: cycle 4 day 1 (C4D1), after more than 5 weeks of nivolumab. All the patients suffered relapse after autologous stem cell transplantation, and brentuximab vedotin exposure differed. The specimen comprised peripheral blood mononuclear cells (PBMCs), sampled before the fourth cycle of nivolumab. Receptor source: a human donor with classical Hodgkin lymphoma.

This rearrangement joins TRBV14 to TRBJ1-6; 8 nucleotides match TRBD1. The CDR3 has 15 residues. Germline V gene data show CDR1 as SGHDN and CDR2 as FVKESK. Unmatched junction bases numbered 11, after V lost 0 bases and J lost 16 bases. The CDR3 DNA sequence: TGTGCCAGCAGCCAAGATGGGGACAGGACCAGGCTTCTCCACTTT. Translating gives CASSQDGDRTRLLHF.

V is TRBV6-1 and J is TRBJ2-2, with unresolved D. There are 15 residues in the CDR3. The germline V gene encodes CDR1 MNHNS and CDR2 SASEGT. V was clipped by 2 bases and J by 1 base, with 8 bases between them. The CDR3 nucleotides read TGTGCCAGCAGTGAATGGAGAGGGAACACCGGGGAGCTGTTTTTT. It encodes CASSEWRGNTGELFF.

DNA of the CDR3: TGTGCCAGCAGTTTAGGGTCCTACAATGAGCAGTTCTTC. Amino acids: CASSLGSYNEQFF. The V gene is TRBV27, the J gene TRBJ2-1; D unresolved. CDR1 and CDR2 (germline): MNHEY, SMNVEV (reference sequence). V lost 2 bases and J 1 base, leaving 3 bases between the germline ends. This CDR3 is built from 13 residues.

The chain is built from TRBV6-5 and TRBJ2-1; TRBD1 agrees at 11 bases. Germline V lookup: CDR1 MNHEY, CDR2 SVGAGI. This CDR3 is built from 15 residues. V shed 6 bases and J 6 bases; nucleotides not matched to a gene: 7. The CDR3: CASRPTGTGGNEQFF. DNA of the CDR3: TGTGCCAGCAGACCTACCGGGACAGGGGGCAATGAGCAGTTCTTC.

This clone was recorded only once. The genes are TRBV18 and TRBJ1-4; D unresolved. With 3 bases removed from V and 0 bases from J, the gap between germline ends came to 8 bases. This CDR3 comprises 15 residues. Looked up from germline, CDR1 is KGHSH and CDR2 is LQKENI. The CDR3 spells CASSPRFSTNEKLFF. The CDR3 nucleotides read TGTGCCAGCTCACCCCGTTTCTCAACTAATGAAAAACTGTTTTTT.

The CDR3 DNA is TGCGCCAGCAGCCGGGCACAGGGTTTCGATGAGCAGTTCTTC. Protein: CASSRAQGFDEQFF. The chain couples TRBV4-1 to TRBJ2-1; D is possibly TRBD1 (6 bases). From germline, CDR1 is MGHRA and CDR2 YSYEKL. V was shortened by 4 bases and J by 8 bases, with 15 bases between the two germline ends. CDR3 length: 14 residues.

The chain has TRBV4-1 and TRBJ2-2; 10 positions match TRBD2. The junction had 3 bases not matched to a gene; V was cut back by 2 bases and J by 6 bases. The CDR3 is 15 amino acids. Germline CDR1 is MGHRA and CDR2 is YSYEKL. CDR3 loop: CASSQSGGAAGELFF. CDR3 nucleotide sequence: TGCGCCAGCAGCCAAAGCGGGGGGGCGGCCGGGGAGCTGTTTTTT.

This clone showed up just once. J is TRBJ2-3 and V is TRBV11-2, with D perhaps TRBD1 or TRBD2 (5 bases each). Germline CDR1 and CDR2: SGHAT and FQNNGV. Deletions cut 1 base from V and 11 bases from J, with 10 bases between. This CDR3 comprises 12 residues. The CDR3 DNA sequence: TGTGCCAGCAGCTTAGTGGGGGTAGAGCAGTATTTT. Translating it yields CASSLVGVEQYF.

Only a few counts were recorded for this clone. The CDR3 bases are TGTGCCAGCAGCTTAGGCCAGTACAATCAGCCCCAGCATTTT. Translated: CASSLGQYNQPQHF. This sequence joins TRBV7-8 and TRBJ1-5; D uncertain. Germline values: CDR1 SGHVS, CDR2 FQNEAQ. The germline V and J ends were trimmed by 1 base and 3 bases, with 7 bases remaining between them. CDR3 length: 14 residues. The entire variable domain, with the rest obtained from reference TRBV7-8 and TRBJ1-5, is as follows: GAGVSQSPRYKVAKRGQDVALRCDPISGHVSLFWYQQALGQGPEFLTYFQNEAQLDKSGLPSDRFFAERPEGSVSTLKIQRTQQEDSAVYLCASSLGQYNQPQHFGDGTRLSIL.

This chain connects TRBV6-5 to TRBJ2-3, with 13 bases fitting TRBD2. The CDR3 has 15 residues. Germline V lookup: CDR1 MNHEY, CDR2 SVGAGI. V shed 8 bases and J 5 bases; nucleotides not matched to a gene: 7. As DNA, the CDR3 is TGTGCCAGCCGAAGACTAGCGGGAGGACAAGATACGCAGTATTTT. It translates to CASRRLAGGQDTQYF.